This T cell receptor (beta chain) was obtained from a study of shared clonotypes between healthy human individuals. As concerns this clone: Its specificity is not known.

General study points: Incompleteness in sorted-subset sequencing, despite large depth, was shown by rarefaction. In contrast to clonotypes shared by all four donors, non-shared clonotypes had lower generation probabilities.

Germline CDR1 reads SGHAT; CDR2 reads FQNNGV. The CDR3 extends over 13 amino acids. Trimming shortened V by 6 bases and J by 6 bases, and 11 bases separated the two germline ends. Method: immunoSEQ multiplex PCR; TCRdb's copy keeps in-frame clones and lacks some. This table has about 980,000 clones, about three quarters appearing once. The source of this sequence is a man aged 18 to 30 in good health. Material: memory CD4+ T cells sorted from blood. The subset is: CD45RA-negative fraction. The chain employs TRBV11-2 and TRBJ2-2; D unclear. The CDR3 protein is CASSPTTAGELFF. CDR3 nucleotide sequence: TGTGCCAGCAGTCCTACTACGGCCGGGGAGCTGTTTTTT. Based on the CDR3 plus reference TRBV11-2 and TRBJ2-2, the full variable domain is EAGVAQSPRYKIIEKRQSVAFWCNPISGHATLYWYQQILGQGPKLLIQFQNNGVVDDSQLPKDRFSAERLKGVDSTLKIQPAKLEDSAVYLCASSPTTAGELFFGEGSRLTVL.